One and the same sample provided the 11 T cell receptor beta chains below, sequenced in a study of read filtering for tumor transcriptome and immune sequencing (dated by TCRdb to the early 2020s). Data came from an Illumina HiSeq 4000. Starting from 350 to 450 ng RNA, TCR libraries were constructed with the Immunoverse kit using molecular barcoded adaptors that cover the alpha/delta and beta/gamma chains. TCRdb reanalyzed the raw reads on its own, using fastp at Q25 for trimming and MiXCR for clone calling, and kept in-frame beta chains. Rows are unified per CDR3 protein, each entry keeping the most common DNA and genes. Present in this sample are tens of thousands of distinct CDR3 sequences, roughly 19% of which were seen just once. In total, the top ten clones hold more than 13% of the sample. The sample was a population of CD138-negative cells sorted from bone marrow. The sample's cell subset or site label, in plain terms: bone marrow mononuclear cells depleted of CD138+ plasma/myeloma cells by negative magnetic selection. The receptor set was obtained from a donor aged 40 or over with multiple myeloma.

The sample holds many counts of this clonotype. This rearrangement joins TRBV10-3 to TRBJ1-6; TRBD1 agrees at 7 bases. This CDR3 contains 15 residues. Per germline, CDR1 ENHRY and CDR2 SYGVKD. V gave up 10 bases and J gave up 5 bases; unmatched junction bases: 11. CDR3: CATRDREGDNSPLHF. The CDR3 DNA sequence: TGTGCCACCAGAGACAGGGAGGGGGATAATTCACCCCTCCACTTT.

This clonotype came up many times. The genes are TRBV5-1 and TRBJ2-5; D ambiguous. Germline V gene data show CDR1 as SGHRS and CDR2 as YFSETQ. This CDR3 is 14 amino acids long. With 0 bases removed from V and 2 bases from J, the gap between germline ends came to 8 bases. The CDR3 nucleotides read TGCGCCAGCAGCTTGGTTGGATCACAAGAGACCCAGTACTTC. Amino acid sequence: CASSLVGSQETQYF. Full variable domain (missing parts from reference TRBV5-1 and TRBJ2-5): KAGVTQTPRYLIKTRGQQVTLSCSPISGHRSVSWYQQTPGQGLQFLFEYFSETQRNKGNFPGRFSGRQFSNSRSEMNVSTLELGDSALYLCASSLVGSQETQYFGPGTRLLVL.

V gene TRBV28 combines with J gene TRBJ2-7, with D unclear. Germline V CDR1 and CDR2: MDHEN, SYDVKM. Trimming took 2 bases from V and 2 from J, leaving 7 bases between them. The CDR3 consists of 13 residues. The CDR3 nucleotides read TGTGCCAGCAGTTTAAACAGCCCCTACGAGCAGTACTTC. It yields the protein CASSLNSPYEQYF.

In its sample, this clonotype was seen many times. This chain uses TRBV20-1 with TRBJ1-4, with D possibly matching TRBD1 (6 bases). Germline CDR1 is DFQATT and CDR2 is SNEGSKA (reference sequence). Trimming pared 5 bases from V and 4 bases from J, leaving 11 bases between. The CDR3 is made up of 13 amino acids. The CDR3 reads CSALRDNNEKLFF. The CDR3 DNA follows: TGCAGTGCTCTCCGGGACAATAATGAAAAACTGTTTTTT.

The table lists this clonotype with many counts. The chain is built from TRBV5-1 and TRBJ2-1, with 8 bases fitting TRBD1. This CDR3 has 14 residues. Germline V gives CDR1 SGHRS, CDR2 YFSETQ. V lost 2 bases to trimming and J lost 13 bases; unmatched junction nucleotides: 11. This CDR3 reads CASSFSGGSFGQFF. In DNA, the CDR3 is TGCGCCAGCAGCTTCTCAGGGGGCTCGTTCGGTCAGTTCTTC. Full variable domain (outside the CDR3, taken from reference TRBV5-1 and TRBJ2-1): KAGVTQTPRYLIKTRGQQVTLSCSPISGHRSVSWYQQTPGQGLQFLFEYFSETQRNKGNFPGRFSGRQFSNSRSEMNVSTLELGDSALYLCASSFSGGSFGQFFGPGTRLTVL.

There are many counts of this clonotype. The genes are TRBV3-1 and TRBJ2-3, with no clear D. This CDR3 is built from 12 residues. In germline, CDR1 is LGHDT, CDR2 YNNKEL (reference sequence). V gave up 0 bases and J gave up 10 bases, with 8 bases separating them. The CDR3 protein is CASSQDRSSQYF. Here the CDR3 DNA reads TGTGCCAGCAGCCAAGACAGGTCTTCGCAGTATTTT.

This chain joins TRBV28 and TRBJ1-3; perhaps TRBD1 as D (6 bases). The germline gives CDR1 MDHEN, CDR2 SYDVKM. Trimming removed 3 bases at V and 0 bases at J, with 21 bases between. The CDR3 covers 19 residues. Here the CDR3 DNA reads TGTGCCAGCAGTTTGACCGACAGGCCGCTCCTAAGCTCTGGAAACACCATATATTTT. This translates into CASSLTDRPLLSSGNTIYF.

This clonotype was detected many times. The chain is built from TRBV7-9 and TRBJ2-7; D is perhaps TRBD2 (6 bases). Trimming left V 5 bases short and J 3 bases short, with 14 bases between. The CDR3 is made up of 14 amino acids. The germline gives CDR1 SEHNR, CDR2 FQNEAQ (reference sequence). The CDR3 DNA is TGTGCCAGCAGCCCCCACGGGGGAGGCTACGAGCAGTACTTC. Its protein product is CASSPHGGGYEQYF.

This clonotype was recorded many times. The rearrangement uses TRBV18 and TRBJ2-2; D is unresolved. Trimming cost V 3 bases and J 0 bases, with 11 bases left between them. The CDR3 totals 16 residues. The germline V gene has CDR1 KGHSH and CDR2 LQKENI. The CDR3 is CASSPEAVANTGELFF. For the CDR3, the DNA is TGTGCCAGCTCACCCGAGGCGGTCGCGAACACCGGGGAGCTGTTTTTT.

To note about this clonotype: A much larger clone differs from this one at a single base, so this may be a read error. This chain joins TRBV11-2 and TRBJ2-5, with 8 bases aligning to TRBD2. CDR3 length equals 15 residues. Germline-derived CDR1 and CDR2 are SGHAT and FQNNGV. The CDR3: CACSLAGRQQETQYF. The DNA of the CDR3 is TGTGCCTGCAGCTTAGCGGGGAGGCAACAAGAGACCCAGTACTTC. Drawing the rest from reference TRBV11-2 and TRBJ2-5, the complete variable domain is EAGVAQSPRYKIIEKRQSVAFWCNPISGHATLYWYQQILGQGPKLLIQFQNNGVVDDSQLPKDRFSAERLKGVDSTLKIQPAKLEDSAVYLCACSLAGRQQETQYFGPGTRLLVL.

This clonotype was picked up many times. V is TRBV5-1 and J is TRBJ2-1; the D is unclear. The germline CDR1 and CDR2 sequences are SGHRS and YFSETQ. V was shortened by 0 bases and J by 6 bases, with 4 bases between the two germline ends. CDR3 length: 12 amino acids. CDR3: CASSLVLNEQFF. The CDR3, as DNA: TGCGCCAGCAGCTTGGTTCTCAATGAGCAGTTCTTC.